The sequence of this T cell receptor beta chain was determined in a study of vaccination effects on CD4 cells after COVID-19. Study-wide background: Sampling occurred a median 72 days post second dose, range 14 to 241.

Antigen-specific CD4+ T cells expanded by the ViraFEST assay with viral peptide pools were then sequenced. Once cultured for approximately eleven days, the cells underwent separation to obtain CD4+ T cells. The vaccine given was either BNT162b2 or mRNA-1273, in two doses. According to the study, vaccine recipients showed no prior SARS-CoV-2 infection and negative nucleocapsid antibodies. The data were produced by immunoSEQ multiplex PCR, yet TCRdb's version contains in-frame clones alone and is incomplete. The sample holds about 14,000 clones, over 60% seen once. Findings and caveats of the study: Convalescent patients were scarce in the study, and it lacked early post-infection timepoints.

Details on this clone: Antigen specificity is unknown.

CDR3 length: 13 amino acids. V shed 8 bases, J shed 4 bases, and the junction held 2 bases outside the gene matches. The sequence derives from a human donor who received a COVID-19 vaccine. The chain links TRBV12-3 or TRBV12-4 to TRBJ1-4; 9 nucleotides align to TRBD1. The material was CD4+ T cells from PBMCs cultured with SARS-CoV-2 spike peptides, obtained after COVID-19 vaccination. This chain's CDR3 is CASGTGRNEKLFF. Here the CDR3 DNA reads TGTGCCAGCGGGACAGGGCGTAATGAAAAACTGTTTTTT.